This TCR beta chain was profiled in a study of T-cell reconstitution after alpha-beta-depleted transplantation in children. Findings and caveats of the study: Some patients showed high day-60 TCRbeta diversity, which derived from surviving recipient T cells and thymic progenitors. T-cell counts and diversity at one year following transplant were attributed mainly to newly produced T cells. Reportedly, roughly two months post-transplant, alpha-beta T cells arose from several hundred expanded graft clones.

Library preparation (for TCRbeta) was performed with unique molecular identifiers. TCRdb reprocessed the PCR reads with MiXCR, giving one entry per CDR3 protein. The sample lists just over 200,000 distinct CDR3 sequences, 7% to 9% occurring once. In the case of this clonotype: Its antigen remains unknown.

This CDR3 is built from 15 residues. The J segment lost 1 base and the V segment lost 3 bases, leaving 3 bases of the junction unmatched. This TCR was sampled from a male patient aged 2 to 10 who had a stem cell transplant for acute myeloid leukemia, so the T cells may come from the graft donor. Here the sequenced sample was PBMCs, mostly from graft donor cells, taken 360 days after TCRalphabeta/CD19-depleted stem cell transplant. The chain carries TRBV12-3 or TRBV12-4 and TRBJ1-5; 7 nucleotides align to TRBD1. The CDR3, as DNA: TGTGCCAGCAGTTTCGGACAGGCGAGCAATCAGCCCCAGCATTTT. Its protein is CASSFGQASNQPQHF.